Presented here are 19 T cell receptor beta chains from one specimen sequenced in a study of OX40 agonist ivuxolimab in advanced cancers. Profiled with immunoSEQ multiplex PCR; TCRdb holds only in-frame clones, not every one. The data show tens of thousands of clones, roughly 80% seen once. Sequencing used CD4+ or CD8+ T cells sorted from blood, obtained in a trial of the OX40 agonist ivuxolimab. Every receptor here comes from an adult with an advanced solid tumor such as melanoma, head and neck, liver or kidney cancer.

The J gene is TRBJ2-5, the V gene TRBV18; D unresolved. The CDR3 consists of 15 residues. Looked up from germline, CDR1 is KGHSH and CDR2 is LQKENI. Trimming pared 6 bases from V and 5 bases from J, leaving 19 bases between. The CDR3 is CASSHSILMIETQYF. The CDR3 DNA reads as TGTGCCAGCTCCCACAGTATCCTTATGATTGAGACCCAGTACTTC.

This chain joins TRBV2 and TRBJ2-7; D remains ambiguous. The CDR3 sequence is 13 residues long. Germline assignment: CDR1 SNHLY and CDR2 FYNNEI. V lost 6 bases to trimming and J lost 2 bases, with 11 bases between them. This chain's CDR3 is CASRAVDTYEQYF. CDR3 nucleotide sequence: TGTGCCAGCAGGGCGGTTGACACCTACGAGCAGTACTTC.

This clone was detected once. This sequence joins TRBV29-1 and TRBJ1-2; TRBD1 might be the D (6 bases). With 3 bases removed from V and 12 bases from J, the gap between germline ends came to 17 bases. This CDR3 region has 12 residues. Germline V lookup: CDR1 SQVTM, CDR2 ANQGSEA. The CDR3 reads CSVEGAAGSHTF. In DNA, the CDR3 is TGCAGCGTTGAGGGGGCGGCAGGGAGCCACACCTTC.

The chain joins TRBV28 to TRBJ1-5; a possible D gene is TRBD1 (5 bases). The CDR3 spans 17 residues. Trimming shortened V by 4 bases and J by 0 bases, and 16 bases separated the two germline ends. The germline CDR1 and CDR2 sequences are MDHEN and SYDVKM. CDR3 sequence reads: CASSSHLQGYSNQPQHF. The CDR3 coding sequence is TGTGCCAGCAGTTCTCACCTCCAGGGATATAGCAATCAGCCCCAGCATTTT.

The chain recombines TRBV7-9 with TRBJ1-1; 9 bases map to TRBD1. CDR1 and CDR2 from the germline V gene are SEHNR and FQNEAQ (reference sequence). The V gene end was trimmed by 7 bases and the J gene end by 8 bases; junction bases not matched to a gene: 5. This CDR3 contains 12 residues. CDR3 protein: CASTRGQGEAFF. CDR3 coding DNA: TGTGCCAGCACCAGGGGACAGGGCGAAGCTTTCTTT.

The chain employs TRBV6-6 and TRBJ2-7; D not certain. V was trimmed by 5 bases and J by 0 bases, leaving 11 bases between them. Germline CDR1 and CDR2: MNHNY and SVGAGI (reference sequence). The CDR3 covers 14 residues. In DNA form, the CDR3 reads TGTGCCAGCAGTATAGTCCGCGGCTCCTACGAGCAGTACTTC. Its translation is CASSIVRGSYEQYF.

The chain links TRBV7-9 to TRBJ2-2; D may be TRBD2 (5 bases). The germline gives CDR1 SEHNR, CDR2 FQNEAQ (reference sequence). This CDR3 contains 18 residues. The V end lost 5 bases, the J end lost 0 bases, and 19 bases lay between the germline ends. In nucleotides, the CDR3 is TGTGCCAGCAGCCCTCGCGAGGGCCGAGTTTCGAACACCGGGGAGCTGTTTTTT. Translation: CASSPREGRVSNTGELFF.

The chain couples TRBV18 to TRBJ1-1; D remains ambiguous. V was cut by 3 bases and J by 7 bases, with 9 bases left in between. Per germline, CDR1 KGHSH and CDR2 LQKENI. The CDR3 covers 12 residues. CDR3 protein: CASSPSQLEAFF. The CDR3 DNA reads as TGTGCCAGCTCACCGTCACAGCTTGAAGCTTTCTTT.

Sample share makes this clone medium-sized (0.01 to 0.1%). The chain links TRBV9 to TRBJ2-7; D call uncertain. The length of the CDR3 is 13 residues. V gave up 0 bases and J gave up 7 bases, with 11 bases separating them. Germline V CDR1 and CDR2: SGDLS, YYNGEE. CDR3 coding DNA: TGTGCCAGCAGCGTAGCTATGGTAGGGGAGCAGTACGTC. Translating it yields CASSVAMVGEQYV.

The chain has TRBV7-2 and TRBJ1-6; D not resolved. CDR1 and CDR2 from the germline V gene are SGHTA and FQGNSA. The CDR3 runs to 14 residues. V lost 3 bases, J lost 4 bases, and 7 bases lay in between. The CDR3 protein is CASSFEWYNSPLHF. As DNA, the CDR3 is TGTGCCAGCAGCTTTGAATGGTATAATTCACCCCTCCACTTT.

This clone was found a few times. This sequence joins TRBV7-9 and TRBJ1-1; D might be TRBD1 (5 bases). The CDR3 is 15 residues long. Germline V gene data show CDR1 as SEHNR and CDR2 as FQNEAQ (reference sequence). The germline V and J ends were trimmed by 1 base and 4 bases, with 13 bases remaining between them. The DNA of the CDR3 is TGTGCCAGCAGCTTAGTTGGGGCAGGACTCACTGAAGCTTTCTTT. Translating it yields CASSLVGAGLTEAFF.

The chain employs TRBV7-3 and TRBJ2-1, with D tentatively TRBD2 (5 bases). Trimming took 4 bases from V and 4 from J, leaving 20 bases between them. There are 17 residues in the CDR3. Per the germline V gene, CDR1 is SGHTA and CDR2 is FQGTGA. CDR3 in DNA: TGTGCCAGCAGCTCCACGCGAGGCAGCGGACTTTACAATGAGCAGTTCTTC. This sequence encodes CASSSTRGSGLYNEQFF.

Regarding this clone: The sample contains more than one DNA sequence encoding this CDR3. The J gene is TRBJ2-1, the V gene TRBV18; D gene unclear. CDR3 size: 14 residues. Germline V gene data show CDR1 as KGHSH and CDR2 as LQKENI. V shed 2 bases and J shed 0 bases, with 5 bases lying between them. The CDR3 here is CASSPALSYNEQFF. In DNA form, the CDR3 reads TGTGCCAGCTCACCAGCCCTCTCCTACAATGAGCAGTTCTTC. Drawing the rest from reference TRBV18 and TRBJ2-1, the complete variable domain is NAGVMQNPRHLVRRRGQEARLRCSPMKGHSHVYWYRQLPEEGLKFMVYLQKENIIDESGMPKERFSAEFPKEGPSILRIQQVVRGDSAAYFCASSPALSYNEQFFGPGTRLTVL.

J is TRBJ1-5 and V is TRBV19; D unresolved. V lost 3 bases and J 4 bases, leaving 10 bases between the germline ends. CDR1 and CDR2 from the germline V gene are LNHDA and SQIVND (reference sequence). The CDR3 totals 14 residues. Written as DNA, the CDR3 is TGTGCCAGTAGTATGATCAGGATTAATCAGCCCCAGCATTTT. It specifies CASSMIRINQPQHF.

This clone was detected only a few times. The rearrangement joins TRBV5-1 to TRBJ2-1; D uncertain. This CDR3 region has 15 residues. V was clipped by 1 base and J by 4 bases, with 12 bases between them. The germline V gene has CDR1 SGHRS and CDR2 YFSETQ. CDR3 residues: CASSLTHSRYNEQFF. As DNA, the CDR3 is TGCGCCAGCAGCTTGACTCACTCTCGATACAATGAGCAGTTCTTC.

This rearrangement joins TRBV6-5 to TRBJ1-1, with D possibly TRBD1 on 5 matching bases. The CDR3 consists of 15 residues. The germline CDR1 and CDR2 sequences are MNHEY and SVGAGI. V dropped 0 bases and J dropped 0 bases, with 8 bases sitting between them. CDR3 in amino acids: CASSYSWDLNTEAFF. The CDR3 coding sequence is TGTGCCAGCAGTTACTCGTGGGACCTGAACACTGAAGCTTTCTTT.

The chain employs TRBV28 and TRBJ1-1; D not certain. This CDR3 is built from 14 residues. CDR1 and CDR2 from the germline V gene are MDHEN and SYDVKM. V lost 2 bases, J lost 2 bases, and 9 bases lay in between. The CDR3 loop is CASSLVSSNTEAFF. In DNA form, the CDR3 reads TGTGCCAGCAGTTTAGTCTCGAGCAACACTGAAGCTTTCTTT.

This clone has more than one count but fewer than ten. The genes are TRBV2 and TRBJ1-2; tentative D call: TRBD1 (5 bases). The V and J ends lost 2 bases and 8 bases respectively, with 12 bases between them. The CDR3 has 13 residues. Per the germline V gene, CDR1 is SNHLY and CDR2 is FYNNEI. The CDR3 DNA follows: TGTGCCAGCAGTGAACAGGGATTGCGGGGCTACACCTTC. It translates to CASSEQGLRGYTF.

The rearrangement links TRBV29-1 to TRBJ2-7, with 9 nucleotides matching TRBD1. The V gene's germline CDR1 is SQVTM and CDR2 ANQGSEA. The CDR3 totals 14 residues. Unmatched junction bases numbered 8, after V lost 4 bases and J lost 4 bases. This CDR3 reads CSVARDREEYEQYF. The DNA for the CDR3 is TGCAGCGTTGCCCGGGACAGGGAAGAATACGAGCAGTACTTC.